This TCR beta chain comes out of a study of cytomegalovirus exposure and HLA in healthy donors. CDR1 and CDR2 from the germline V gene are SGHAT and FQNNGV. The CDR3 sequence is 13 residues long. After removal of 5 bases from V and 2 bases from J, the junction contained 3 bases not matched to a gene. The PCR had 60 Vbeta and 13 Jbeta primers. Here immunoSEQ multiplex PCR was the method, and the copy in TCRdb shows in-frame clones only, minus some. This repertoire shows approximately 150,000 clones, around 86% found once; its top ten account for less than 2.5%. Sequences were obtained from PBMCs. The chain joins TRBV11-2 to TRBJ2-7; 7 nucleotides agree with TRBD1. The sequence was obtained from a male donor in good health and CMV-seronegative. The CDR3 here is CASSRTGPYEQYF. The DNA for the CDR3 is TGTGCCAGCAGCCGGACAGGACCCTACGAGCAGTACTTC.